This TCR beta chain was recovered during a study of long-term antiretroviral therapy in people with HIV. There was at least one pre-ART PBMC sample for each donor, plus at least two post-ART PBMC samples. The samples comprised about 0.95-11 million cryopreserved PBMC ahead of DNA extraction. The V gene's germline CDR1 is ENHRY and CDR2 SYGVKD. Trimming cost V 2 bases and J 4 bases, with 8 bases left between them. The CDR3 is made up of 13 amino acids. General observations from the study: In samples taken after ART, diversity increased but remained below transplant donor control levels.

About this clone: Antigen unknown.

Version v3.0 of the immunoSEQ assay ran at survey level. The sequencing target was about 35,000-55,000 T-cell genomes per sample. Clones were sequenced by immunoSEQ multiplex PCR, and TCRdb holds only the in-frame ones, with some missing. Seen here are around 20,000 clones, 80% to 90% observed once, and the top ten hold around 18%. The sequenced sample was unsorted PBMCs, obtained 0.6 years after starting antiretroviral therapy. This chain connects TRBV10-3 to TRBJ2-5; no clear D gene. The origin of this receptor is a woman younger than 35 with HIV. The CDR3, as DNA: TGTGCCATCAGTGAGGGACCTGGAGAGACCCAGTACTTC. It specifies CAISEGPGETQYF.